The present TCR beta chain was sequenced within a study of siplizumab effects on memory and regulatory T cells (dated by TCRdb to between 2019 and 2020). Context from the whole study: The effect of the anti-CD2 antibody siplizumab on alloreactive T-cell subsets was examined in allogeneic mixed lymphocyte reactions constructed from human PBMCs. On the study overall, not on this receptor specifically: Sequences below about 10^-5 frequency were poorly captured, so only a minor fraction of alloreactive clones could be mapped to unstimulated subsets. Among mappable alloreactive CD4+ clones, an average Treg-derived fraction of about 69% was observed with siplizumab, compared with roughly 25% in control reactions. Whether proliferating Tregs from siplizumab cultures actually had suppressive function was not functionally confirmed. The cumulative frequency of alloreactive sequences that could be traced back to unstimulated CD4+ memory T cells was significantly reduced by siplizumab. About 80-96% of proliferating CD4+ or CD8+ clones could not be given a naive or memory phenotype. Greater diversity appeared to be present in unstimulated naive T cells than in memory T cells, and a substantial contribution to the alloresponse seemed to be made by naive cells.

The library was generated by the immunoSEQ multiplex PCR assay. Some 1.1 x 10^5 TCR templates per sample were assayed on the deep sequencing platform. Genomic DNA extracted from sorted T cells was the material used for TCRbeta CDR3 sequencing. Per the authors' processing: The R programming language was used for clonal analysis of the TCRbeta CDR3 data. Comparing unstimulated samples against CFSE-low samples taken after the reaction was how alloreactive CD4+ and CD8+ clones were defined. Alloreactive CD4+ clones were assigned to regulatory or non-regulatory origin by matching sequences to sorted unstimulated Treg and non-Treg repertoires. Imported from immuneACCESS, the table was reduced by TCRdb to in-frame sequences with V and J called. These copies leave out some clones; in studies compared against another copy, an unresolved V gene accounts for under half, and the cause of the remainder is not known. For V, J and clone size, that table is used; D and trimming come from the DNA. In all, the sample holds about 100,000 clones, and more than 90% of those were seen once. Of the sample, 0.15% is held by the ten largest clones.

As encoded in the germline V gene, CDR1 is MNHEY while CDR2 is SVGAGI. The junction carries 14 bases between V and J, which are trimmed by 6 bases and 0 bases respectively. The CDR3 covers 15 residues, taking in both the cysteine and the phenylalanine. The CDR3 DNA has 45 bases and is translated from base 1. Sorted unstimulated T cells, along with proliferating T cells recovered from mixed lymphocyte reactions, underwent TCRbeta CDR3 sequencing. Fresh whole blood from fewer than 12 HLA-typed healthy donors was used to isolate PBMCs. Worth noting for this clone: Its antigen has not been determined. No clone much larger than this one lies a single base away; base qualities are absent.

Recombination joined TRBV6-5 with TRBJ2-5; too little of a D gene remains to name it. The TCR sequence derives from a human donor in good health. Input material: CD4+ T cells sorted from blood. CDR3 protein: CASRIAFGHQETQYF. The nucleotide sequence is given as TGTGCCAGCAGGATAGCATTCGGCCACCAAGAGACCCAGTACTTC.